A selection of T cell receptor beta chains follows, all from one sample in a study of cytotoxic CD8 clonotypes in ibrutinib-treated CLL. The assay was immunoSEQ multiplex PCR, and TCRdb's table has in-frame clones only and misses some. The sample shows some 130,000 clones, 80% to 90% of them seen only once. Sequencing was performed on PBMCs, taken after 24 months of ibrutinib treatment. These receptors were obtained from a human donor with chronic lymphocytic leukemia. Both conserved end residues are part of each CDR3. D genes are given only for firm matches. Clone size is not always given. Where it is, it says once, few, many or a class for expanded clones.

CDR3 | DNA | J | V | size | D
CATRDTAGRATDTQYF | TGTGCCACAAGAGATACAGCCGGCAGGGCCACAGATACGCAGTATTTT | TRBJ2-3 | TRBV19 | few | NA
CASGRAGGPYGEQYF | TGTGCCAGCGGTCGAGCGGGAGGGCCGTATGGGGAGCAGTACTTC | TRBJ2-7 | TRBV28 | NA | TRBD2
CASSAQGYEQFF | TGTGCCAGCAGCGCACAGGGCTATGAGCAGTTCTTC | TRBJ2-1 | TRBV7-2 | NA | NA
CASSSRASYNSPLHF | TGTGCCAGCAGTTCCAGAGCATCCTATAATTCACCCCTCCACTTT | TRBJ1-6 | TRBV27 | NA | NA
CASSQDYGDTLPYGYTF | TGTGCCAGCAGCCAAGATTACGGGGACACGCTCCCCTATGGCTACACCTTC | TRBJ1-2 | TRBV4-2 | NA | NA
CASSSWLGLGFF | TGTGCCAGCAGCTCATGGTTAGGTCTGGGGTTCTTC | TRBJ2-1 | TRBV7-8 | NA | NA
CASSLIGRLLATDTQYF | TGTGCCAGCAGCTTAATTGGGCGGCTCCTTGCCACAGATACGCAGTATTTT | TRBJ2-3 | TRBV7-2 | NA | NA
CASSQTGKLGTDTQYF | TGTGCCAGCAGCCAAACCGGGAAACTTGGCACAGATACGCAGTATTTT | TRBJ2-3 | TRBV4-2 | NA | NA
CASSLTLWVIGWILRRKKLFF | TGTGCCAGCAGCTTAACGCTATGGGTTATTGGTTGGATTTTGAGGAGGAAAAAACTGTTTTTT | TRBJ1-4 | TRBV7-3 | NA | NA
CASSLRTGGNEKLFF | TGTGCCAGCAGCTTAAGGACAGGGGGCAATGAAAAACTGTTTTTT | TRBJ1-4 | TRBV28 | NA | TRBD1